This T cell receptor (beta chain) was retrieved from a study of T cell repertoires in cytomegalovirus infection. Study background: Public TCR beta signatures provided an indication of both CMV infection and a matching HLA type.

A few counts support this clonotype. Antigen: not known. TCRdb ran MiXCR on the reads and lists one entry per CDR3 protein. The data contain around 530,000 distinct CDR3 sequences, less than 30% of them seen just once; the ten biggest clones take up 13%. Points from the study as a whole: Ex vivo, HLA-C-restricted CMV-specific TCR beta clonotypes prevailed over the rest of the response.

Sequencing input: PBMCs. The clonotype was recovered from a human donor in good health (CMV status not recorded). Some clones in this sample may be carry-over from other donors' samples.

The CDR3 nucleotides read TGTGCCAGCAGTCTATCACCCCTGGGACAGGGGGCCTCAGATACGCAGTATTTT. Translated, it gives CASSLSPLGQGASDTQYF. This rearrangement joins TRBV28 to TRBJ2-3; 12 nucleotides align to TRBD1. Germline assignment: CDR1 MDHEN and CDR2 SYDVKM. V trimming: 5 bases; J trimming: 4 bases; junction bases outside the gene matches: 13. The CDR3 length is 18 residues. The entire variable domain, with the rest obtained from reference TRBV28 and TRBJ2-3, is as follows: DVKVTQSSRYLVKRTGEKVFLECVQDMDHENMFWYRQDPGLGLRLIYFSYDVKMKEKGDIPEGYSVSREKKERFSLILESASTNQTSMYLCASSLSPLGQGASDTQYFGPGTRLTVL.